This TCR beta chain was profiled in a study of blood T cells in healthy people across ages (dated by TCRdb to between 2015 and 2016). Study-wide context: Template switching captured roughly one uniquely barcoded TCR beta cDNA molecule per two T cells in model experiments. The study measured age-related changes in TCR beta repertoire diversity using deep sequencing normalized with unique cDNA molecular identifiers. Using the same blood draw, the study looked at two additional independent replicas of 1 million unique cDNA reads for two donors, one aged 18 to 29 and the other aged 80 or older. To avoid experimental bias, donors of different ages were distributed randomly across sequencing lanes. The donors were split into four age groups: young (average about 15 years), middle-aged (about 40), aged (roughly 68) and long-lived (approximately 89). The study at large found these results: Because profiling used bulk unsorted PBMCs, naive and antigen-experienced compartments could not be compared conclusively. Compared with the aged group, the long-lived group had more naive CD4+ T cells, fewer expanded clones and increased TCR diversity, suggesting age selection. Observed TCR beta diversity correlated strongly with the percentage of naive T cells measured by flow cytometry. Because donor CMV infection status was unknown, age-related changes in expanded clonotypes were potentially confounded. Estimates of total diversity based on one million sequenced T cells were considered lower bounds and underestimates. Observed TCR beta diversity per million T cells fell roughly linearly with age, and a significant reduction was already apparent by age approximately 40.

This clonotype was seen only once. Its antigen is not yet known. No per-base quality is available; no much larger clone lies one base away. Including cysteine and phenylalanine, the CDR3 has 17 amino acids. Only the CDR3 DNA stays, 51 bases, in frame from base 1. CDR1 is given as DFQATT and CDR2 as SNEGSKA, both from the germline V gene (reference sequence). Trimming takes 3 bases off V and 0 bases off J; junction bases not matched to a gene: 8. Receptor libraries were prepared by 5' RACE. The instrument given in TCRdb is Illumina HiSeq 2500. A second roughly 7 to 11 cycle PCR used a sample-barcoded 5' primer and a J-beta primer mix. A template-switch 5' adaptor carrying 12 random nucleotides introduced a unique molecular identifier onto each TCR beta cDNA molecule. Each sample yielded at least 2.5 million CDR3-containing paired-end reads. The Mint cDNA synthesis kit, primed by a TRBC-specific oligonucleotide, was used to synthesize first-strand cDNA from all RNA. Following uracil-DNA glycosylase treatment, a first 18-cycle PCR with universal primers M1SS and BC2_uni_R was performed on all cDNA. In the source study's methods: Normalization of each sample was performed by random selection of 1 million high-quality reads, each carrying a distinct molecular identifier. Instead of being binned into consensus sequences, reads with shared molecular identifiers were discarded. MiTCR, set to a Q25 quality threshold and the strictest error-elimination algorithm, was used for CDR3 identification, clonotype clustering and error correction. Lower-bound total TCR beta diversity was estimated with a nonparametric unseen species model using Euler transformation. TCRdb handled the public reads itself, with Q25 trimming in fastp and clone calling in MiXCR, and kept productive beta chains. One record per CDR3 amino acid sequence lists the most common genes and DNA. What appears here as the V and J calls and clone size reflects TCRdb's work, not the paper's. This sample has roughly 860,000 distinct CDR3 sequences in its table, and 62% of those were observed once. Jointly, the top ten make up about a quarter of the sample.

Systemically healthy Caucasian individuals from Russia, 35 to 40 in total and aged about 6 to 95 years, were included as donors. Around 10 milliliters of peripheral blood were drawn from each donor into EDTA-treated Vacutainer tubes. PBMCs were isolated by Ficoll-Paque density-gradient centrifugation, with at least 7 million obtained per sample. Trizol reagent was used to extract total RNA from the PBMCs, yielding at least 5.5 micrograms per sample. Naive CD45RAhigh/CD27high T cell percentages were measured by flow cytometry on a PBMC aliquot from every donor. The sequence came from a young man in good health. The chain uses TRBV20-1 and TRBJ2-6; 7 central bases correspond to TRBD1. Material: blood. In nucleotide form, the sequence is TGCAGTGCTAGGTCGACAGGGTCCAACTCTGGGGCCAACGTCCTGACTTTC. Its translation reads: CSARSTGSNSGANVLTF.